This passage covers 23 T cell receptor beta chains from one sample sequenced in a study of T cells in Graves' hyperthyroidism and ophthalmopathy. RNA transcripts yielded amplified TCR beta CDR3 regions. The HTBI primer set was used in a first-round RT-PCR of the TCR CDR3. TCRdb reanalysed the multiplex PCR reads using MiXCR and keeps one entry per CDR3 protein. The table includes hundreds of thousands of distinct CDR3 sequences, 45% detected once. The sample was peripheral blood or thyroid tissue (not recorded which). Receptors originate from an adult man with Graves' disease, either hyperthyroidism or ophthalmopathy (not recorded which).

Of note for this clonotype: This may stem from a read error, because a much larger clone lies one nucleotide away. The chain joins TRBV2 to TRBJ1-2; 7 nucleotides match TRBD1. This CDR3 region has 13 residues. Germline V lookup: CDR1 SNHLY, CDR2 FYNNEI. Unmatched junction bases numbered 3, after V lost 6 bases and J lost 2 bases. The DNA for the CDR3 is TGTGCCAGCAGGAAGACAGGGAACTATGGCTACACCTTC. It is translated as CASRKTGNYGYTF. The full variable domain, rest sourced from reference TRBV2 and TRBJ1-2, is EPEVTQTPSHQVTQMGQEVILRCVPISNHLYFYWYRQILGQKVEFLVSFYNNEISEKSEIFDDQFSVERPDGSNFTLKIRSTKLEDSAMYFCASRKTGNYGYTFGSGTRLTVV.

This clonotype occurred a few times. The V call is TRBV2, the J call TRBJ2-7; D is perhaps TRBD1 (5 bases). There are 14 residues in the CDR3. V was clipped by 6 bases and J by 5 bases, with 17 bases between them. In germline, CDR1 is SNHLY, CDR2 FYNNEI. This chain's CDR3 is CASSFERGKNEQYF. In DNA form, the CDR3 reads TGTGCCAGCAGCTTCGAAAGGGGAAAGAACGAGCAGTACTTC.

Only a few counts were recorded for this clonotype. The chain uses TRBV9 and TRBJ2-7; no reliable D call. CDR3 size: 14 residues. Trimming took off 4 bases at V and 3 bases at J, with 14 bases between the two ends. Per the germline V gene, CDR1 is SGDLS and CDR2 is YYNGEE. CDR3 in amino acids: CASSQDVQSYEQYF. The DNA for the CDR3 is TGTGCCAGCAGCCAAGATGTGCAAAGCTACGAGCAGTACTTC.

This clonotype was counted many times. This chain's CDR3 is CASSVTGGAGTGELFF. In DNA, the CDR3 is TGTGCCAGCAGCGTCACAGGGGGCGCAGGCACCGGGGAGCTGTTTTTT. The rearrangement joins TRBV2 to TRBJ2-2, with 9 bases identical to TRBD1. The CDR3 has 16 amino acids. Looked up from germline, CDR1 is SNHLY and CDR2 is FYNNEI. With V trimmed by 6 bases and J by 4 bases, 9 bases remained unmatched. The variable domain in full, with the rest retrieved from reference TRBV2 and TRBJ2-2, is EPEVTQTPSHQVTQMGQEVILRCVPISNHLYFYWYRQILGQKVEFLVSFYNNEISEKSEIFDDQFSVERPDGSNFTLKIRSTKLEDSAMYFCASSVTGGAGTGELFFGEGSRLTVL.

The CDR3 sequence is CATSDLYGNEQFF. The CDR3 bases are TGTGCCACCAGTGATTTGTATGGGAATGAGCAGTTCTTC. The rearrangement joins TRBV24-1 to TRBJ2-1, with D hard to call. From germline, CDR1 is KGHDR and CDR2 SFDVKD. V was shortened by 0 bases and J by 7 bases, with 6 bases between the two germline ends. This CDR3 spans 13 amino acids.

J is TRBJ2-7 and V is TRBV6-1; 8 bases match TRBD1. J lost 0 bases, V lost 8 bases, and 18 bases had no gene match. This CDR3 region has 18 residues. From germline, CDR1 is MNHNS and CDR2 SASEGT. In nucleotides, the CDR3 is TGTGCCAGCTCGCCTACCCGCCGGACAGGGATAAGCTCCTACGAGCAGTACTTC. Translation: CASSPTRRTGISSYEQYF.

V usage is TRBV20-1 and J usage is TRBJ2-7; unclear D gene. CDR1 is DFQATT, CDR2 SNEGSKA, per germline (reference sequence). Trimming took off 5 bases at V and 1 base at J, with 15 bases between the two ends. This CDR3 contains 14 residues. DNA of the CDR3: TGCAGTGCTCCCAACCAGGATTCGTCCTACGAGCAGTACTTC. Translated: CSAPNQDSSYEQYF.

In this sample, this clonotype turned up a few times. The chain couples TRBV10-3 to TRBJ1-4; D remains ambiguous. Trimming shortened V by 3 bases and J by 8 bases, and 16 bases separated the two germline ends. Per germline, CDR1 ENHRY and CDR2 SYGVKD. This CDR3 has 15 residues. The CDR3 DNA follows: TGTGCCATCAGTGAAGGCTTGGGAGGGAGGGAAAAACTGTTTTTT. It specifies CAISEGLGGREKLFF.

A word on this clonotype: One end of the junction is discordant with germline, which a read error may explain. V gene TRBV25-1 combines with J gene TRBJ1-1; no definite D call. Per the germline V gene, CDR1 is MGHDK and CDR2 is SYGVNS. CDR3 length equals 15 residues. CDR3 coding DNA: TGTGCCAGCAGCGACCCCCGGGGATGGAACACTGCAGCTTTCTTT. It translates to CASSDPRGWNTAAFF.

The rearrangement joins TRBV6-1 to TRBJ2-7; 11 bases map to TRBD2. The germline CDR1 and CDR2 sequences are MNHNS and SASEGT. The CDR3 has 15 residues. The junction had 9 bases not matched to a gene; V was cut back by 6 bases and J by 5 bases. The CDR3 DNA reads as TGTGCCAGCAGGACCGAGACTAGCGGGGTCCACGAGCAGTACTTC. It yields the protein CASRTETSGVHEQYF.

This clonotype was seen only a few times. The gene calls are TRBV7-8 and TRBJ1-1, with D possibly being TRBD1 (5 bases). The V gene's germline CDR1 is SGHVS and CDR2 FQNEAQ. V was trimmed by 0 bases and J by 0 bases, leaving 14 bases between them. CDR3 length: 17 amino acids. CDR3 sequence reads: CASSLARAGTLNTEAFF. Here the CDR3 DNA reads TGTGCCAGCAGCTTAGCGAGGGCTGGGACTCTGAACACTGAAGCTTTCTTT.

CDR3 amino acids: CASSPTGGLNYGYTF. In nucleotides, the CDR3 is TGTGCCAGCAGTCCGACAGGGGGCCTAAACTATGGCTACACCTTC. The rearrangement uses TRBV9 and TRBJ1-2, with 10 bases matching TRBD1. The CDR3 has 15 residues. V trimming: 5 bases; J trimming: 2 bases; junction bases outside the gene matches: 6. CDR1 and CDR2 from the germline V gene are SGDLS and YYNGEE.

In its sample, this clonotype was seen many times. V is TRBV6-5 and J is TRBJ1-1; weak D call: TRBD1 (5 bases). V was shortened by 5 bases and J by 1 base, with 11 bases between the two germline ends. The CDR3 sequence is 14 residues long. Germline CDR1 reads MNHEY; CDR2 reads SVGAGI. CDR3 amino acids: CASSTGRTNTEAFF. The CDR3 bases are TGTGCCAGCAGTACGGGACGGACGAACACTGAAGCTTTCTTT.

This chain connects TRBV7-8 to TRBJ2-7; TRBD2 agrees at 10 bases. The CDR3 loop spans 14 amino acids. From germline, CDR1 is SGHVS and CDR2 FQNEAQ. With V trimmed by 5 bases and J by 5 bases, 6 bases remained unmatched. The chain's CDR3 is CASSQAGTSDEQYF. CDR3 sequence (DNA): TGTGCCAGCAGCCAAGCCGGGACTAGCGACGAGCAGTACTTC.

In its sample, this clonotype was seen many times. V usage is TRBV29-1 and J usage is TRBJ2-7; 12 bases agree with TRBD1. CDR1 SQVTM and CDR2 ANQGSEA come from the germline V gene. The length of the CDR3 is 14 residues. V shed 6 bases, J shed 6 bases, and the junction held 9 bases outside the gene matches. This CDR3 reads CSVDPGQGASEQYF. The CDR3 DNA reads TGCAGCGTAGATCCGGGACAGGGGGCCTCCGAGCAGTACTTC.

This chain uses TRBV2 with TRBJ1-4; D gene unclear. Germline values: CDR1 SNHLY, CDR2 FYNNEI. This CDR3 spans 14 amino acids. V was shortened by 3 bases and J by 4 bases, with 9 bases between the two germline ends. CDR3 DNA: TGTGCCAGCAGTGATCTCACAATTAATGAAAAACTGTTTTTT. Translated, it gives CASSDLTINEKLFF.

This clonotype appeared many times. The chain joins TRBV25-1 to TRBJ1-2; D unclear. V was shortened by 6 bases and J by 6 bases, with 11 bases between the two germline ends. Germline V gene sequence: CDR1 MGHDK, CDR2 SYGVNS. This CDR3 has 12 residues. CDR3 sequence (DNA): TGTGCCAGCAGGAGACACGGGGATGGCTACACCTTC. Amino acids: CASRRHGDGYTF.

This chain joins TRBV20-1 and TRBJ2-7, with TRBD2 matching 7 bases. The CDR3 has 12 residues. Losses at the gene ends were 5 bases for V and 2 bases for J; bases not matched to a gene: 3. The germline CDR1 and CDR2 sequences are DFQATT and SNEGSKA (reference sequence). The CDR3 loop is CSAWGGAYEQYF. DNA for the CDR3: TGCAGTGCTTGGGGGGGGGCCTACGAGCAGTACTTC.

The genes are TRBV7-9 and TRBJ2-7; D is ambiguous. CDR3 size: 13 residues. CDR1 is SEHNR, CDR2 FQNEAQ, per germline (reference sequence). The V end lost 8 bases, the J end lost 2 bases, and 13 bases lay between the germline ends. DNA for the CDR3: TGTGCCAGCGCCTCTGGTTCGGCCTACGAGCAGTACTTC. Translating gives CASASGSAYEQYF.

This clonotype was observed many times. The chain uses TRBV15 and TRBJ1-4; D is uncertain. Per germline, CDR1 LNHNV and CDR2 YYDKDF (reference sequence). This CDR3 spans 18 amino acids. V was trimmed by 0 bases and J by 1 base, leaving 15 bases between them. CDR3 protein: CATSRERAGPLTNEKLFF. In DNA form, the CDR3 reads TGTGCCACCAGCAGAGAACGGGCGGGTCCCTTAACTAATGAAAAACTGTTTTTT. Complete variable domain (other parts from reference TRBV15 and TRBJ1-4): DAMVIQNPRYQVTQFGKPVTLSCSQTLNHNVMYWYQQKSSQAPKLLFHYYDKDFNNEADTPDNFQSRRPNTSFCFLDIRSPGLGDTAMYLCATSRERAGPLTNEKLFFGSGTQLSVL.

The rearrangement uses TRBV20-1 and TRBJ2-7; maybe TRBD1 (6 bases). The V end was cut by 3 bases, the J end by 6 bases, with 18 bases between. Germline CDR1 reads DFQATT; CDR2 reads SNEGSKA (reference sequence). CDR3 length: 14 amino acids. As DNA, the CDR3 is TGCAGTGCTAGGGACAGCAGTAACCTTATCGAGCAGTACTTC. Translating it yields CSARDSSNLIEQYF.

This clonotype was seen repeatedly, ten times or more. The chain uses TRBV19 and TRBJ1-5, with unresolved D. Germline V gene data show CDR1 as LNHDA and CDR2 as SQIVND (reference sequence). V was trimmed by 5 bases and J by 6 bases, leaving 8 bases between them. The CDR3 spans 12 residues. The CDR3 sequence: CASSPLSQPQHF. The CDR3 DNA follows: TGTGCCAGTAGTCCTTTGTCTCAGCCCCAGCATTTT.

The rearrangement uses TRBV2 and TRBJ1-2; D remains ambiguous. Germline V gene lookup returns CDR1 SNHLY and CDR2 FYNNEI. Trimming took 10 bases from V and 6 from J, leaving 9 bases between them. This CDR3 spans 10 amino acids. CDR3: CAKLGDGYTF. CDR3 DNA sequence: TGTGCCAAACTTGGGGATGGCTACACCTTC.